This T cell receptor (beta chain) was captured in a study of beta chain features in type 1 diabetes. General study results and limits: Researchers reported that naive, central memory and Treg TCRB repertoires appeared more similar in patients than in healthy donors. There was a moderate but significant shortening of TCRB CDR3s in all four CD4+ subsets of Type 1 diabetes patients.

Isolated RNA was reverse transcribed in full, so expressed TCRB transcripts were sequenced. Roughly 3.6 million reads per sample were averaged for naive, central memory and regulatory samples. Sequenced by immunoSEQ multiplex PCR; TCRdb stores in-frame clones only, minus some. This table has fewer than 250,000 clones, 68% appearing once. About this clone: As yet, its antigen is unknown.

Researchers reported sorting CD4+ naive, central memory, regulatory and stem cell-like memory cells via CD45RO/CCR7/CD25/CD127/CD95/CD27. V was clipped by 2 bases and J by 0 bases, with 6 bases between them. The CDR3 totals 14 residues. Per the germline V gene, CDR1 is SGHVS and CDR2 is FNYEAQ. V gene TRBV7-6 combines with J gene TRBJ2-3; tentative D call: TRBD1 (5 bases). Sequenced input: naive CD4+ T cells from blood. The clonotype was recovered from a man under 40 in good health. CDR3 in DNA: TGTGCCAGCAGCTTACAGGGAAGCACAGATACGCAGTATTTT. It is translated as CASSLQGSTDTQYF.